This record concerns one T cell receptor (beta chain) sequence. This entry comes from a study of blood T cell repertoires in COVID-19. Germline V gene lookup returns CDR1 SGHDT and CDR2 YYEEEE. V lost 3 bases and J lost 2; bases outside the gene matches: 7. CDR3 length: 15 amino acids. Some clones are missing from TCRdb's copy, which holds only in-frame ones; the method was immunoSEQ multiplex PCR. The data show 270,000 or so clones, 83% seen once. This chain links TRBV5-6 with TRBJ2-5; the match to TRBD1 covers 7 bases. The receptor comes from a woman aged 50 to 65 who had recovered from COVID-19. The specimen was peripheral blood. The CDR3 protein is CASSSWYRGQETQYF. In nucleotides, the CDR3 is TGTGCCAGCAGCTCTTGGTACAGGGGTCAAGAGACCCAGTACTTC.